This T cell receptor beta chain was sequenced in a study of CD8 T cells in Susac syndrome. Random hexamers served to reverse transcribe roughly 0.45 to 1 ug RNA. TCRdb reanalysed the immunoSEQ multiplex PCR reads using MiXCR and keeps one entry per CDR3 protein. Of 200,000 or so distinct CDR3 sequences in the sample, about 95% were seen once. CDR1 is SGHTA and CDR2 is FQGNSA in the germline V gene. The CDR3 spans 14 residues. V lost 3 bases and J lost 0, with 8 bases in between. J is TRBJ1-1 and V is TRBV7-2; D perhaps matches TRBD1 (5 bases). The TCR originated in a human donor with multiple sclerosis. Sample: CD4+ T cells from PBMCs. CDR3 sequence reads: CASSFAGLNTEAFF. As DNA, the CDR3 is TGTGCCAGCAGCTTCGCAGGGCTGAACACTGAAGCTTTCTTT.